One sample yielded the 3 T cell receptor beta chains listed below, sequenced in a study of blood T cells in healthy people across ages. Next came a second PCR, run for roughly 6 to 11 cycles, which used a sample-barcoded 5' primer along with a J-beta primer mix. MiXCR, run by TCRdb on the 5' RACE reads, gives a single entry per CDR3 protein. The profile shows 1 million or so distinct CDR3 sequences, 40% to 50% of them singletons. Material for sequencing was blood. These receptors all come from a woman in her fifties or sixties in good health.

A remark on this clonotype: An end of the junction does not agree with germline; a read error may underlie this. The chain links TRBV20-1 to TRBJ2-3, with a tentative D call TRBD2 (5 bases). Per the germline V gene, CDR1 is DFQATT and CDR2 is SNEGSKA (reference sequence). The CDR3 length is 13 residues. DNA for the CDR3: TGCAGTGCTAGGCGGACTGGCAAAGATGCGCAGTATTTT. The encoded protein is CSARRTGKDAQYF.

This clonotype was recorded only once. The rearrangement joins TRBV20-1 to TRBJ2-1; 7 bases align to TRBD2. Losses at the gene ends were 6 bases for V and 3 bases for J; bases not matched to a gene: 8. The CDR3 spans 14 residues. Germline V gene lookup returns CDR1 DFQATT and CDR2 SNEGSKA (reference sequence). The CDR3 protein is CSASVAGRYNEQFF. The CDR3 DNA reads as TGCAGTGCCTCCGTAGCGGGTCGCTACAATGAGCAGTTCTTC.

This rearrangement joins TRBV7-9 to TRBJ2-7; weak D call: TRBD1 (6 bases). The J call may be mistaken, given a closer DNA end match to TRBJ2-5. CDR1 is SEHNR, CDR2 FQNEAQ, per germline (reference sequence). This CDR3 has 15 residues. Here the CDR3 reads CASSHESGQKETQYF. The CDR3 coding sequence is TGTGCCAGCAGCCATGAGAGCGGACAGAAAGAGACCCAGTACTTC.